The 18 T cell receptor beta chains presented below share a single source sample, sequenced in a study of T-cell reconstitution after alpha-beta-depleted transplantation in children. The TCRbeta library incorporated unique molecular identifiers. One entry per CDR3 protein, called by TCRdb with MiXCR from the PCR reads. The table includes 350,000 to 400,000 distinct CDR3 sequences, roughly 22% detected once. This specimen was PBMCs from the stem cell graft donor, taken from the stem cell graft. The receptors here all came from a human donor who donated a stem cell graft to a child with acute myeloid leukemia.

The table lists this clonotype with many counts. V usage is TRBV10-3 and J usage is TRBJ2-3; 9 positions match TRBD2. V was clipped by 10 bases and J by 2 bases; unmatched bases: 4. The CDR3 length is 13 residues. Germline assignment: CDR1 ENHRY and CDR2 SYGVKD. CDR3 nucleotide sequence: TGTGCCACGTTAGCGGGGGACACAGATACGCAGTATTTT. Translated, it gives CATLAGDTDTQYF.

The CDR3 loop reads CASSPGRRTGYNEQFF. CDR3 nucleotide sequence: TGTGCCAGCAGTCCAGGGCGCCGGACAGGTTACAATGAGCAGTTCTTC. This chain links TRBV12-3 or TRBV12-4 with TRBJ2-1, with TRBD1 matching over 7 bases. The CDR3 sequence is 16 residues long. Germline trimming cut 5 bases from V and 4 bases from J; bases unmatched to any gene: 11.

The chain has TRBV28 and TRBJ2-3; 11 bases map to TRBD2. CDR1 and CDR2 from the germline V gene are MDHEN and SYDVKM. This CDR3 has 17 residues. The V gene end was trimmed by 1 base and the J gene end by 4 bases; junction bases not matched to a gene: 7. CDR3 protein: CASSLLFSGRAADTQYF. For the CDR3, the DNA is TGTGCCAGCAGTTTATTGTTTAGCGGGAGGGCCGCAGATACGCAGTATTTT.

The rearrangement links TRBV24-1 to TRBJ2-5; D remains unclear. The length of the CDR3 is 16 residues. V was clipped by 0 bases and J by 0 bases, with 10 bases between them. The V gene's germline CDR1 is KGHDR and CDR2 SFDVKD. This chain's CDR3 is CATSDLSPRHQETQYF. DNA for the CDR3: TGTGCCACCAGTGATTTGAGCCCCCGGCACCAAGAGACCCAGTACTTC.

This clonotype was picked up many times. V usage is TRBV29-1 and J usage is TRBJ2-4; TRBD2 agrees at 7 bases. The CDR3 runs to 12 residues. V trimming: 4 bases; J trimming: 8 bases; junction bases outside the gene matches: 5. Germline-derived CDR1 and CDR2 are SQVTM and ANQGSEA. The CDR3 reads CSVVLGGDIQYF. Here the CDR3 DNA reads TGCAGCGTTGTACTGGGAGGGGACATTCAGTACTTC.

This clonotype has just a few counts. This rearrangement joins TRBV2 to TRBJ2-7; TRBD1 aligns across 8 bases. After removal of 7 bases from V and 2 bases from J, the junction contained 1 base not matched to a gene. The CDR3 totals 12 residues. Germline lookup yields CDR1 SNHLY and CDR2 FYNNEI. This CDR3 is CASKDRAYEQYF. The CDR3 bases are TGTGCCAGCAAGGACAGGGCCTACGAGCAGTACTTC.

J is TRBJ1-5 and V is TRBV20-1; 7 bases match TRBD1. CDR1 is DFQATT, CDR2 SNEGSKA, per germline (reference sequence). Losses at the gene ends were 6 bases for V and 2 bases for J; bases not matched to a gene: 10. This CDR3 region has 15 residues. In DNA, the CDR3 is TGCAGTGCCCCCAAGGGCACAGGGGGCAATCAGCCCCAGCATTTT. It codes for CSAPKGTGGNQPQHF.

The chain employs TRBV5-1 and TRBJ1-2; 11 positions agree with TRBD1. This CDR3 is built from 14 residues. Germline assignment: CDR1 SGHRS and CDR2 YFSETQ. The V and J ends lost 6 bases and 3 bases, in that order; junction bases with no gene match: 4. This CDR3 is CASTRDRGDYGYTF. In nucleotides, the CDR3 is TGCGCCAGCACCCGGGACAGGGGGGACTATGGCTACACCTTC. The whole variable domain, filled in from reference TRBV5-1 and TRBJ1-2, reads KAGVTQTPRYLIKTRGQQVTLSCSPISGHRSVSWYQQTPGQGLQFLFEYFSETQRNKGNFPGRFSGRQFSNSRSEMNVSTLELGDSALYLCASTRDRGDYGYTFGSGTRLTVV.

This clonotype has more than one count but fewer than ten. The chain has TRBV6-5 and TRBJ2-7; D uncertain. Trimming cost V 2 bases and J 0 bases, with 8 bases left between them. The CDR3 length is 14 residues. From germline, CDR1 is MNHEY and CDR2 SVGAGI. Here the CDR3 reads CASSYDAYSYEQYF. The CDR3 bases are TGTGCCAGCAGTTACGACGCTTACTCCTACGAGCAGTACTTC.

This clonotype was observed a few times. The chain employs TRBV7-3 and TRBJ2-1, with 9 nucleotides matching TRBD2. This CDR3 has 12 residues. V dropped 4 bases and J dropped 15; count of bases not matched to a gene: 7. Germline-derived CDR1 and CDR2 are SGHTA and FQGTGA. The CDR3 loop reads CASSSLAGNMFF. The DNA of the CDR3 is TGTGCCAGCAGCTCGCTAGCGGGGAACATGTTCTTC.

By proportion, this clonotype is medium-sized. The chain employs TRBV20-1 and TRBJ2-7, with 7 bases lining up with TRBD1. The CDR3 is 14 residues long. J lost 0 bases, V lost 3 bases, and 5 bases had no gene match. The V gene's germline CDR1 is DFQATT and CDR2 SNEGSKA (reference sequence). The CDR3 is CSARTGMASYEQYF. The CDR3 nucleotides read TGCAGTGCTAGGACAGGGATGGCCTCCTACGAGCAGTACTTC.

This clonotype appeared many times. V usage is TRBV10-3 and J usage is TRBJ2-1, with TRBD2 identical over 9 bases. Germline lookup yields CDR1 ENHRY and CDR2 SYGVKD. This CDR3 is built from 19 residues. The V and J ends lost 0 bases and 3 bases, in that order; junction bases with no gene match: 12. The CDR3 sequence: CAISESIGSGRNGYNEQFF. The CDR3 nucleotides are TGTGCCATCAGTGAGTCGATCGGTAGCGGGAGAAATGGCTACAATGAGCAGTTCTTC.

This clonotype was counted a few times. CDR3 loop: CASSQEDTGATEAFF. The CDR3, as DNA: TGCGCCAGCAGCCAAGAAGACACAGGGGCCACTGAAGCTTTCTTT. The chain carries TRBV4-3 and TRBJ1-1; the match to TRBD1 covers 7 bases. V shed 0 bases, J shed 4 bases, and the junction held 5 bases outside the gene matches. The CDR3 has 15 residues. CDR1 is LGHNA and CDR2 is YSLEER in the germline V gene.

This chain links TRBV27 with TRBJ2-1; D uncertain. The V gene's germline CDR1 is MNHEY and CDR2 SMNVEV (reference sequence). The CDR3 spans 13 residues. The germline V and J ends were trimmed by 6 bases and 6 bases, with 12 bases remaining between them. CDR3: CASRTYSGNEQFF. The CDR3, as DNA: TGTGCCAGCAGGACCTACTCAGGCAATGAGCAGTTCTTC.

V gene TRBV4-1 combines with J gene TRBJ1-5, with D uncertain. V was clipped by 0 bases and J by 0 bases, with 9 bases between them. The CDR3 has 16 amino acids. CDR1 is MGHRA and CDR2 is YSYEKL in the germline V gene. CDR3 sequence reads: CASSQEGLNSNQPQHF. The CDR3, as DNA: TGCGCCAGCAGCCAAGAAGGTCTGAATAGCAATCAGCCCCAGCATTTT.

This clonotype appeared many times. The CDR3 is CASSLQVNTEAFF. Written as DNA, the CDR3 is TGTGCCAGCAGCTTACAGGTTAACACTGAAGCTTTCTTT. The chain couples TRBV11-2 to TRBJ1-1; D unclear. V lost 2 bases and J 2 bases, leaving 6 bases between the germline ends. Germline-derived CDR1 and CDR2 are SGHAT and FQNNGV. CDR3 length: 13 residues.

The chain is built from TRBV6-1 and TRBJ2-1, with D perhaps TRBD2 (5 bases). From germline, CDR1 is MNHNS and CDR2 SASEGT. The CDR3 extends over 15 amino acids. V was trimmed by 1 base and J by 11 bases, leaving 18 bases between them. The CDR3 nucleotides are TGTGCCAGCAGTGAAGGAGCGGCAGATACCCCCAAGCAGTTCTTC. Amino acids: CASSEGAADTPKQFF.

The rearrangement uses TRBV7-2 and TRBJ2-3, with 8 bases fitting TRBD2. The V gene end was trimmed by 5 bases and the J gene end by 0 bases; junction bases not matched to a gene: 7. This CDR3 region has 16 residues. Germline V CDR1 and CDR2: SGHTA, FQGNSA. The CDR3 is CASSLGPSGSTDTQYF. CDR3 sequence (DNA): TGTGCCAGCAGCCTCGGTCCTAGCGGGAGCACAGATACGCAGTATTTT.